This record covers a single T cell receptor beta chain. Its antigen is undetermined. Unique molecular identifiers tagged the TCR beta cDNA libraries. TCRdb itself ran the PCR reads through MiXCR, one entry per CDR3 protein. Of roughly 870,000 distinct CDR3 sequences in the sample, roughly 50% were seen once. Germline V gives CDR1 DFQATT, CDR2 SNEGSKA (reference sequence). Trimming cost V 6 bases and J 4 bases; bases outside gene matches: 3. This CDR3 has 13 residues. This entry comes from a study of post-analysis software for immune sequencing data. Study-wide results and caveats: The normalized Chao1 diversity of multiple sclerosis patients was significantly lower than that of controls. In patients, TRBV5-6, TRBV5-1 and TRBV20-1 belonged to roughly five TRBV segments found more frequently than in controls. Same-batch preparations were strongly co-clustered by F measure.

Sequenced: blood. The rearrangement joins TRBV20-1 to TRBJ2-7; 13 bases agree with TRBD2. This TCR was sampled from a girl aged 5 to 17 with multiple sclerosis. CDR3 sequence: CSAKLAGGYEQYF. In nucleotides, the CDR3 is TGCAGTGCCAAACTAGCGGGAGGGTACGAGCAGTACTTC.